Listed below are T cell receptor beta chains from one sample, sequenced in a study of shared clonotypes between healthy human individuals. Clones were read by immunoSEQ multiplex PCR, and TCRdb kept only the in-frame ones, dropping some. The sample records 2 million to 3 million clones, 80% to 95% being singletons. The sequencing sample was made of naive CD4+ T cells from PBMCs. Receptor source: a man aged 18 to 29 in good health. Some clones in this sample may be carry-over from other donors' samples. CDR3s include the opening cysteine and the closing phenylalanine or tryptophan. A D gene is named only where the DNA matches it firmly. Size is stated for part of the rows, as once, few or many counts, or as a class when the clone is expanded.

CDR3 protein: CASSPEGGGTWTQYF
CDR3 DNA: TGTGCCAGCTCACCAGAGGGCGGGGGCACGTGGACCCAGTACTTC
V gene: TRBV18
D gene: .
J gene: TRBJ2-5
clone size: .

CDR3 protein: CASSVESRSWGTEAFF
CDR3 DNA: TGTGCCAGCAGCGTAGAGAGCAGGTCATGGGGCACTGAAGCTTTCTTT
V gene: TRBV9
D gene: .
J gene: TRBJ1-1
clone size: once

CDR3 protein: CASSGEGLWYEQYF
CDR3 DNA: TGTGCCAGCAGCGGAGAGGGTCTATGGTACGAGCAGTACTTC
V gene: TRBV4-2
D gene: .
J gene: TRBJ2-7
clone size: .

CDR3 protein: CASGSSGTGRYTF
CDR3 DNA: TGTGCCAGCGGGAGCTCCGGGACAGGACGTTACACCTTC
V gene: TRBV27
D gene: TRBD1
J gene: TRBJ1-2
clone size: .

CDR3 protein: CASSQPPSDYEQYF
CDR3 DNA: TGTGCCAGCAGCCAACCGCCTAGCGACTACGAGCAGTACTTC
V gene: TRBV11-2
D gene: .
J gene: TRBJ2-7
clone size: .

CDR3 protein: CASSSYDWPGTGGSRGYEQYF
CDR3 DNA: TGTGCCAGCAGCTCCTACGATTGGCCCGGGACAGGGGGTTCCCGTGGGTACGAGCAGTACTTC
V gene: TRBV7-8
D gene: TRBD1
J gene: TRBJ2-7
clone size: .

CDR3 protein: CASSFSGEYEQYF
CDR3 DNA: TGTGCCAGCAGCTTTAGCGGGGAGTACGAGCAGTACTTC
V gene: TRBV7-2
D gene: TRBD2
J gene: TRBJ2-7
clone size: .

CDR3 protein: CAILRGGGTDTQYF
CDR3 DNA: TGTGCCATCCTGAGAGGGGGCGGCACAGATACGCAGTATTTT
V gene: TRBV15
D gene: TRBD1
J gene: TRBJ2-3
clone size: .

CDR3 protein: CASSITGVWGYTF
CDR3 DNA: TGTGCCAGCAGTATTACAGGGGTTTGGGGCTACACCTTC
V gene: TRBV6-5
D gene: TRBD1
J gene: TRBJ1-2
clone size: .

CDR3 protein: CASSTDRESYNEQFF
CDR3 DNA: TGTGCCAGCAGCACGGACAGAGAAAGCTACAATGAGCAGTTCTTC
V gene: TRBV7-3
D gene: .
J gene: TRBJ2-1
clone size: .

CDR3 protein: CASSRKTSVQETQYF
CDR3 DNA: TGCGCCAGCAGCCGTAAAACTAGCGTACAAGAGACCCAGTACTTC
V gene: TRBV5-1
D gene: TRBD2
J gene: TRBJ2-5
clone size: .

CDR3 protein: CASNRAREYYGYTF
CDR3 DNA: TGCGCCAGCAACCGGGCCAGGGAATACTATGGCTACACCTTC
V gene: TRBV4-1
D gene: .
J gene: TRBJ1-2
clone size: .

CDR3 protein: CASSFDGASTDTQYF
CDR3 DNA: TGTGCCAGCAGCTTCGACGGCGCTAGCACAGATACGCAGTATTTT
V gene: TRBV5-6
D gene: .
J gene: TRBJ2-3
clone size: once

CDR3 protein: CASSQQTRGNYEQYF
CDR3 DNA: TGTGCCAGCAGTCAACAGACTAGGGGGAACTACGAGCAGTACTTC
V gene: TRBV28
D gene: .
J gene: TRBJ2-7
clone size: .

CDR3 protein: CASSTTLGGETQYF
CDR3 DNA: TGTGCCAGCAGCACCACTCTGGGGGGAGAGACCCAGTACTTC
V gene: TRBV28
D gene: .
J gene: TRBJ2-5
clone size: .

CDR3 protein: CAISEGLNLGIVFF
CDR3 DNA: TGTGCCATCAGTGAGGGTCTTAACTTGGGGATAGTGTTTTTT
V gene: TRBV10-3
D gene: .
J gene: TRBJ1-4
clone size: .

CDR3 protein: CASSLGRGRTETQYF
CDR3 DNA: TGTGCCAGCAGCTTAGGCAGGGGGCGCACAGAGACCCAGTACTTC
V gene: TRBV7-2
D gene: TRBD1
J gene: TRBJ2-5
clone size: .

CDR3 protein: CASSGSPSNTGELFF
CDR3 DNA: TGTGCCAGTTCCGGGTCACCCTCGAACACCGGGGAGCTGTTTTTT
V gene: TRBV7-3
D gene: .
J gene: TRBJ2-2
clone size: .

CDR3 protein: CASRAGTGNRKYF
CDR3 DNA: TGTGCCAGCAGGGCCGGGACAGGGAACCGAAAGTACTTC
V gene: TRBV28
D gene: TRBD1
J gene: TRBJ2-7
clone size: .

CDR3 protein: CASSPRRQGAILHF
CDR3 DNA: TGTGCCAGCAGCCCCCGAAGACAGGGGGCAATCCTCCACTTT
V gene: TRBV7-9
D gene: TRBD1
J gene: TRBJ1-6
clone size: .

CDR3 protein: CASSPPAGSTDTQYF
CDR3 DNA: TGCGCCAGCAGCCCTCCGGCGGGGAGCACAGATACGCAGTATTTT
V gene: TRBV5-1
D gene: .
J gene: TRBJ2-3
clone size: once

CDR3 protein: CASSPSRSRGNEQFF
CDR3 DNA: TGTGCCAGCAGCCCCTCCCGTTCCAGAGGGAATGAGCAGTTCTTC
V gene: TRBV7-2
D gene: .
J gene: TRBJ2-1
clone size: .

CDR3 protein: CASSLDPIPYGYTF
CDR3 DNA: TGTGCCAGCAGTTTGGACCCAATACCATATGGCTACACCTTC
V gene: TRBV27
D gene: .
J gene: TRBJ1-2
clone size: .

CDR3 protein: CASSQPSGRINEQFF
CDR3 DNA: TGTGCCAGCAGCCAGCCTAGCGGGAGGATCAATGAGCAGTTCTTC
V gene: TRBV7-2
D gene: TRBD2
J gene: TRBJ2-1
clone size: .

CDR3 protein: CASSPNPLAKNIQYF
CDR3 DNA: TGTGCCAGCAGCCCTAACCCCTTAGCCAAAAACATTCAGTACTTC
V gene: TRBV5-4
D gene: .
J gene: TRBJ2-4
clone size: .

CDR3 protein: CASSQTDRLNTEAFF
CDR3 DNA: TGTGCCAGCAGTCAAACGGACAGGTTGAACACTGAAGCTTTCTTT
V gene: TRBV28
D gene: TRBD1
J gene: TRBJ1-1
clone size: .

CDR3 protein: CASSLTGTGTYEQYF
CDR3 DNA: TGTGCCAGCAGTTTAACCGGGACGGGCACCTACGAGCAGTACTTC
V gene: TRBV28
D gene: .
J gene: TRBJ2-7
clone size: .

CDR3 protein: CASSLPGTVTRSNEKLFF
CDR3 DNA: TGTGCCAGCAGTTTACCGGGGACAGTTACTAGATCTAATGAAAAACTGTTTTTT
V gene: TRBV28
D gene: TRBD1
J gene: TRBJ1-4
clone size: .

CDR3 protein: CASAQGGGPNTEAFF
CDR3 DNA: TGTGCCAGCGCCCAAGGGGGGGGCCCGAACACTGAAGCTTTCTTT
V gene: TRBV5-4
D gene: .
J gene: TRBJ1-1
clone size: .

CDR3 protein: CASSLGRNTEAFF
CDR3 DNA: TGTGCCAGCAGTTTAGGGAGGAACACTGAAGCTTTCTTT
V gene: TRBV28
D gene: .
J gene: TRBJ1-1
clone size: .